Listed below are T cell receptor beta chains from one sample, sequenced in a study of spatial heterogeneity in lung cancer. MiXCR, run by TCRdb on the 5' RACE reads, gives a single entry per CDR3 protein. The repertoire holds some 6,000 distinct CDR3 sequences, with around 6.7% as singletons. Source: lung tumor tissue, taken at surgery. Every receptor here comes from a male donor with early-stage non-small cell lung cancer. CDR3s include the opening cysteine and the closing phenylalanine or tryptophan. The order of the fields is J gene, V gene, CDR3 protein.

TRBJ2-1 | TRBV6-1 | CASSEKAGGPNEQFF
TRBJ2-1 | TRBV13 | CASSRGRGNEQFF
TRBJ1-1 | TRBV30 | CAWIWGNTEAFF
TRBJ1-2 | TRBV19 | CASSINRGQTYGYTF
TRBJ1-1 | TRBV6-2/TRBV6-3 | CASSRLRQGSDTEAFF
TRBJ2-7 | TRBV21-1 | CASTGRVCEQYF
TRBJ2-3 | TRBV29-1 | CSVGESSGGSTDTQYF
TRBJ2-3 | TRBV9 | CASTTSGGGTDTQYF
TRBJ1-3 | TRBV28 | CASSSPGYSGNTIYF
TRBJ2-3 | TRBV7-6 | CASSSGGTDTQYF
TRBJ2-7 | TRBV13 | CASSLKGTSYEQYF
TRBJ2-3 | TRBV5-1 | CASSLEAGSQSTQYF
TRBJ2-1 | TRBV11-2 | CASSQGIGIYNEQFF
TRBJ1-4 | TRBV19 | CASTTLDTRNEKLFF
TRBJ2-2 | TRBV19 | CASNGMTGELFF
TRBJ2-7 | TRBV5-1 | CASSLSSGGNYEQYF
TRBJ1-6 | TRBV6-5 | CASRPRTYGSSYNSPLHF
TRBJ1-3 | TRBV18 | CASSQATLGNTIYF
TRBJ1-5 | TRBV2 | CASKESWEPQHF
TRBJ2-1 | TRBV20-1 | CSASPGTTSYNEQFF
TRBJ2-2 | TRBV6-1 | CASSSSTGAGTGELFF
TRBJ1-2 | TRBV6-5 | CASSRDRDGYGYTF
TRBJ2-1 | TRBV5-6 | CASSLAGGNYNEQFF
TRBJ1-4 | TRBV30 | CAWGTGFEKLFF
TRBJ2-3 | TRBV18 | CASSPRYGIAGDTDTQYF
TRBJ2-3 | TRBV4-1 | CASSQDGAGGTDTQYF
TRBJ2-5 | TRBV5-6 | CASRDVVGGETQYF